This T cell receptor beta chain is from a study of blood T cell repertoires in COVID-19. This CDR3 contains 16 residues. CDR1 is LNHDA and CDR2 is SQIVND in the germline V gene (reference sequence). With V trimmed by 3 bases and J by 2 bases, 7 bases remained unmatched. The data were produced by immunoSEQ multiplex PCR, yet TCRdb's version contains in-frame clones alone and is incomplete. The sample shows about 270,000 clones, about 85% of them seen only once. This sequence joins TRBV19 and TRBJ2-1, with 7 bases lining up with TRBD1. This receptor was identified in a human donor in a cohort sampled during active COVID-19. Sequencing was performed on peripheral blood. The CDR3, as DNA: TGTGCCAGTAGTATTTCCGGACAGGCTACCTACAATGAGCAGTTCTTC. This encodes CASSISGQATYNEQFF.